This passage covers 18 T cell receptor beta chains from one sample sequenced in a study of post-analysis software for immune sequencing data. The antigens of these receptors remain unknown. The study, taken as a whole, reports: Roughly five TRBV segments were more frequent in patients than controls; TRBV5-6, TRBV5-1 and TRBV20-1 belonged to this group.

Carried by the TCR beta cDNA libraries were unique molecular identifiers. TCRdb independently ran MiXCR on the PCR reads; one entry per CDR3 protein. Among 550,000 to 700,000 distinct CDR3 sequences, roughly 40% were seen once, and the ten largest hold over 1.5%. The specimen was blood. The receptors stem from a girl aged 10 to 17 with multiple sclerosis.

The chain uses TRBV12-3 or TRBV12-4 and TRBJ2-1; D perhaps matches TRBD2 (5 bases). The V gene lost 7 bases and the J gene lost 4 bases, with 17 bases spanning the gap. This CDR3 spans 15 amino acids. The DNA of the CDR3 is TGTGCCAGCAACCCGGGCTCCGAGGGTTACAATGAGCAGTTCTTC. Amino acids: CASNPGSEGYNEQFF.

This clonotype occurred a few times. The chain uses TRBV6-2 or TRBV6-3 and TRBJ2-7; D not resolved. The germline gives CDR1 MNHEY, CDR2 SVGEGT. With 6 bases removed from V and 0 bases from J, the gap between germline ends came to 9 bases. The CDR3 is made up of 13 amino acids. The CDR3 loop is CASRLQSSYEQYF. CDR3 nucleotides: TGTGCCAGCAGACTACAATCCTCCTACGAGCAGTACTTC.

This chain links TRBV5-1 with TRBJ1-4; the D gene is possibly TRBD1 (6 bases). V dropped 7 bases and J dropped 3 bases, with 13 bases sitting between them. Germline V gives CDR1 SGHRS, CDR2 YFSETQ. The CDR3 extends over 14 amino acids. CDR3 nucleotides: TGCGCCAGCCACGGGGGCACGGCTAATGAAAAACTGTTTTTT. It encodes CASHGGTANEKLFF.

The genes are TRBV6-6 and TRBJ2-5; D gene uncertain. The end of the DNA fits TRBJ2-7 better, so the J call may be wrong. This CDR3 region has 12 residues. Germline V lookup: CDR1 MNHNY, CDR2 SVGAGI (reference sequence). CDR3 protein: CASSSPGNEQYF. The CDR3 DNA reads TGTGCCAGCAGTTCCCCAGGCAACGAGCAGTACTTC.

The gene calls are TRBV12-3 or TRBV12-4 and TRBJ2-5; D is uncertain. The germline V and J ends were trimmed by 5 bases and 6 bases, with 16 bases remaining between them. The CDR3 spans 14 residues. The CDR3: CASSPPSRGKTQYF. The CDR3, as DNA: TGTGCCAGCAGTCCCCCGTCTAGAGGAAAGACCCAGTACTTC.

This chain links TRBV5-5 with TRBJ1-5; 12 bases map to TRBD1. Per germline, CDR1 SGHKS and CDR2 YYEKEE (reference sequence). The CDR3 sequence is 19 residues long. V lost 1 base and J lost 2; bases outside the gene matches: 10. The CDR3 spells CASSLLVGTGGRGNQPQHF. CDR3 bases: TGTGCCAGCAGCTTGCTGGTGGGGACAGGGGGCAGGGGCAATCAGCCCCAGCATTTT.

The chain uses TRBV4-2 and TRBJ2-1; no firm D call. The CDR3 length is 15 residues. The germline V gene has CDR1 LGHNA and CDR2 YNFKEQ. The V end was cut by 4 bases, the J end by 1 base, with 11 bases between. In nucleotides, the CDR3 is TGTGCCAGCAGCCCCCAAGTAGGGTCCTACAATGAGCAGTTCTTC. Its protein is CASSPQVGSYNEQFF.

CDR3 protein: CASRGNAVAEAFF. CDR3 coding DNA: TGTGCCAGCAGGGGAAACGCTGTCGCAGAAGCTTTCTTT. V gene TRBV25-1 combines with J gene TRBJ1-1; no firm D call. CDR1 is MGHDK and CDR2 is SYGVNS in the germline V gene. With 6 bases removed from V and 8 bases from J, the gap between germline ends came to 16 bases. This CDR3 is 13 amino acids long.

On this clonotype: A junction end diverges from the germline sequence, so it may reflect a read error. CDR3 residues: CAIRESGFQETQYF. The DNA of the CDR3 is TGTGCCATCAGGGAGTCCGGGTTTCAAGAGACCCAGTACTTC. The chain uses TRBV10-3 and TRBJ2-5; D unresolved. The CDR3 runs to 14 residues. From germline, CDR1 is ENHRY and CDR2 SYGVKD.

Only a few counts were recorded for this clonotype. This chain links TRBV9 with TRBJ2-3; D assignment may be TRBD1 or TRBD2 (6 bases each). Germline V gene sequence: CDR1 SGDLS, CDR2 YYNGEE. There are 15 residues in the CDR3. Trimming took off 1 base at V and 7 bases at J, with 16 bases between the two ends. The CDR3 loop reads CASSVWGASHNTQYF. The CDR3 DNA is TGTGCCAGCAGCGTATGGGGGGCTTCCCACAATACGCAGTATTTT.

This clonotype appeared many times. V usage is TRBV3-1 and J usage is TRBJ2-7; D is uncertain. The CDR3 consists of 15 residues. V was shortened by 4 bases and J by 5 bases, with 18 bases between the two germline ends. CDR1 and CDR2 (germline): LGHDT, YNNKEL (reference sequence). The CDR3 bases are TGTGCCAGCAGCCCTCAAGGACGAGGAGCTGACGAGCAGTACTTC. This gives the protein CASSPQGRGADEQYF.

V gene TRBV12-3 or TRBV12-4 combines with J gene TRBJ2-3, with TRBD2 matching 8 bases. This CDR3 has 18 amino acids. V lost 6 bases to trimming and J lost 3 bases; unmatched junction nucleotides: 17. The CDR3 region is CASRRRGAGAPVTDTQYF. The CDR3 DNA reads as TGTGCCAGCAGAAGAAGAGGAGCGGGAGCGCCCGTTACAGATACGCAGTATTTT.

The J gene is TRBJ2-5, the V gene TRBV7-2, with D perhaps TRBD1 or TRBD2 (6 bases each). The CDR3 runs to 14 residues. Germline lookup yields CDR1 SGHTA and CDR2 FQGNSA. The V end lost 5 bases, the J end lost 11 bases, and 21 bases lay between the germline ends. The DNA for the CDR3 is TGTGCCAGCAGCCGGAGGTTTGGGGGGCAGGAGCAGTACTTC. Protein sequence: CASSRRFGGQEQYF.

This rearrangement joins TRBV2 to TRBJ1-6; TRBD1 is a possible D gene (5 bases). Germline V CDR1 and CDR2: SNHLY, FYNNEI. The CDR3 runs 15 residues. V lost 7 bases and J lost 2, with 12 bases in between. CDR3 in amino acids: CASTWGDPYNSPLHF. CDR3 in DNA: TGTGCCAGCACCTGGGGGGATCCCTATAATTCACCCCTCCACTTT.

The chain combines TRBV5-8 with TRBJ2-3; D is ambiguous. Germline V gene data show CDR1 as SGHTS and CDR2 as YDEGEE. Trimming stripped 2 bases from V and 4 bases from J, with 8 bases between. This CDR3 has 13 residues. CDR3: CASSFIGSDTQYF. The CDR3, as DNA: TGTGCCAGCAGCTTTATCGGGTCAGATACGCAGTATTTT. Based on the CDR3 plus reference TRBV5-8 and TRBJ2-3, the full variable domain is EAGVTQSPTHLIKTRGQQATLRCSPISGHTSVYWYQQALGLGLQFLLWYDEGEERNRGNFPPRFSGRQFPNYSSELNVNALELEDSALYLCASSFIGSDTQYFGPGTRLTVL.

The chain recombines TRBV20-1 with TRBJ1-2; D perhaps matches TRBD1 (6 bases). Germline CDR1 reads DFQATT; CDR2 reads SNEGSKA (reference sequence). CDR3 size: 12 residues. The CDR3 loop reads CRSGGLEYGYTF. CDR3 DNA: TGCAGATCTGGGGGGCTTGAGTATGGCTACACCTTC.

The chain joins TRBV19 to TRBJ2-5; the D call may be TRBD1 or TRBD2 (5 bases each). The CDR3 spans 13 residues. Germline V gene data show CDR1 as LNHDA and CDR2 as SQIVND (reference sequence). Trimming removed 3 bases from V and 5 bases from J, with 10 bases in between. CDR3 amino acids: CASSIGARETQYF. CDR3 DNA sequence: TGTGCCAGTAGTATCGGGGCCCGCGAGACCCAGTACTTC.

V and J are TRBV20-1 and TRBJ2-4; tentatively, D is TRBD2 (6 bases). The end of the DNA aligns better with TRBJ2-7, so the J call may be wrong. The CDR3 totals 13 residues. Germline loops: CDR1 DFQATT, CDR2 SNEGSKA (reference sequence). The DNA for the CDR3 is TGCAGTGCACGCCTTGGAGGGACCTACGAGCAGTACTTC. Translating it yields CSARLGGTYEQYF.